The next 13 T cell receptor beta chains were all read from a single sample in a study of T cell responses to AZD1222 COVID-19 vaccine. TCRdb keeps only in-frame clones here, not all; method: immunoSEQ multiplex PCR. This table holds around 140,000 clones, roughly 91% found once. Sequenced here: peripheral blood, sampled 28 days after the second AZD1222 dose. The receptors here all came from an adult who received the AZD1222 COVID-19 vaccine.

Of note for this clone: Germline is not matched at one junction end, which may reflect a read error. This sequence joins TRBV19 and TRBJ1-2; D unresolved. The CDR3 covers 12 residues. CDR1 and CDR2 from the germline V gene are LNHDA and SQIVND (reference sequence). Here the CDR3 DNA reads TGTGCCAGTAGTATAGCCCGATTGGGATGGGTCTTC. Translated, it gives CASSIARLGWVF.

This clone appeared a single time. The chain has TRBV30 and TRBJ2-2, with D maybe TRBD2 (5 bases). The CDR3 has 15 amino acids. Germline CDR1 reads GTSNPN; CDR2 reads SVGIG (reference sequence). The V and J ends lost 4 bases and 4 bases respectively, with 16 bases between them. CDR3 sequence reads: CAWTGYFTPTGELFF. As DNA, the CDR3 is TGTGCCTGGACGGGATACTTTACGCCCACCGGGGAGCTGTTTTTT.

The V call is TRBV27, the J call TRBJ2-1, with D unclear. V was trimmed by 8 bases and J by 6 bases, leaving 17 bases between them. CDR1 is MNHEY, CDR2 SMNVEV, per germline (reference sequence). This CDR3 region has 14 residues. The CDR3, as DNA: TGTGCCAGCCGTCATGGATATCCTGGCAATGAGCAGTTCTTC. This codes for CASRHGYPGNEQFF.

The CDR3 sequence is CATSRDRETGGTSYGYTF. CDR3 coding DNA: TGTGCCACCAGCAGAGATCGGGAGACAGGGGGCACCAGCTATGGCTACACCTTC. V is TRBV15 and J is TRBJ1-2; 10 bases fit TRBD1. The CDR3 spans 18 residues. From germline, CDR1 is LNHNV and CDR2 YYDKDF (reference sequence). Germline trimming cut 0 bases from V and 4 bases from J; bases unmatched to any gene: 11.

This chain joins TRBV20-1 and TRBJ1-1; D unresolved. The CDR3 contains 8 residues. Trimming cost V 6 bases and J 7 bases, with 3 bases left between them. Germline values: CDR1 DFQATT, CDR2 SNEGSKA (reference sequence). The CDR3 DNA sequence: TGCAGTGCCATTGAAGCTTTCTTT. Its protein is CSAIEAFF.

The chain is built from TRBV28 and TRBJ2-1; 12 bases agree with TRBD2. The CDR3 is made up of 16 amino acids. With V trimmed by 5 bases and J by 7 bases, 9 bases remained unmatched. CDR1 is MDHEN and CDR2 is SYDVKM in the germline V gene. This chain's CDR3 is CASSALTSGRLNEQFF. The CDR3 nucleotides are TGTGCCAGCAGTGCGTTGACTAGCGGGAGACTTAATGAGCAGTTCTTC.

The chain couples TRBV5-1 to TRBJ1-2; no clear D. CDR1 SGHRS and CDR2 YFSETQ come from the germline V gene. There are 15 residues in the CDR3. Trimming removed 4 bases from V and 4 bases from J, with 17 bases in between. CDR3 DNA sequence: TGCGCCAGCAGCGACGACAATGGTGACCTCTATGGCTACACCTTC. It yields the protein CASSDDNGDLYGYTF.

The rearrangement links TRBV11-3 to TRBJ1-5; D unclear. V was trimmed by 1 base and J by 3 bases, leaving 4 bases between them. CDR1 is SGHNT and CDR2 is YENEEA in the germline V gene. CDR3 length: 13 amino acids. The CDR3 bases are TGTGCCAGCAGCTTAGCCATCAATCAGCCCCAGCATTTT. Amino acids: CASSLAINQPQHF.

The CDR3 coding sequence is TGTGCCAGCAGTCTCGGAGGGGTTGGATTTTACAATGAGCAGTTCTTC. Translation gives CASSLGGVGFYNEQFF. V gene TRBV2 combines with J gene TRBJ2-1; a possible D gene is TRBD2 (6 bases). The V gene's germline CDR1 is SNHLY and CDR2 FYNNEI. The ends were cut back, 5 bases at V and 4 bases at J, with 18 bases in the middle. This CDR3 spans 16 amino acids.

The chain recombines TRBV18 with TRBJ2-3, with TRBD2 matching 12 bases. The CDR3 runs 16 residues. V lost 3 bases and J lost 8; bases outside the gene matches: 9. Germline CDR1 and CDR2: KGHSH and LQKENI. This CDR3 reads CASSPRLAGGPVTQYF. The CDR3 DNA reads TGTGCCAGCTCACCGCGCCTAGCGGGAGGGCCGGTTACGCAGTATTTT.

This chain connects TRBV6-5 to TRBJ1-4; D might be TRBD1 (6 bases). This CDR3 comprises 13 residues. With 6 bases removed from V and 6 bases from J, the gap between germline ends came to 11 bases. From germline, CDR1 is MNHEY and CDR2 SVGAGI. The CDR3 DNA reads TGTGCCAGCAGCCAGGACAGATATGAAAAACTGTTTTTT. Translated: CASSQDRYEKLFF.

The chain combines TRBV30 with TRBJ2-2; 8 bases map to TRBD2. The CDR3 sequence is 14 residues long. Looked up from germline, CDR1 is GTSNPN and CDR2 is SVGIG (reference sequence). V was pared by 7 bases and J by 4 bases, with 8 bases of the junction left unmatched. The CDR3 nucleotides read TGTGCCTACACTAGCGGACCTCTCACCGGGGAGCTGTTTTTT. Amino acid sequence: CAYTSGPLTGELFF. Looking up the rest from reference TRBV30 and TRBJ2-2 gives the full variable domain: SQTIHQWPATLVQPVGSPLSLECTVEGTSNPNLYWYRQAAGRGLQLLFYSVGIGQISSEVPQNLSASRPQDRQFILSSKKLLLSDSGFYLCAYTSGPLTGELFFGEGSRLTVL.

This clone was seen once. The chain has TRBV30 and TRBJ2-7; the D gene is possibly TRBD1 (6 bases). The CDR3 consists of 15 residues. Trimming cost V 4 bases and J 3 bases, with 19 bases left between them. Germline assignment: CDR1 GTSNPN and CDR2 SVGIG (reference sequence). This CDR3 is CAWMKPLYRDYEQYF. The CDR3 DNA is TGTGCCTGGATGAAGCCGTTGTACAGGGACTACGAGCAGTACTTC.